The 16 T cell receptor beta chains in this list originate from one sample, sequenced in a study of identical twins. MiXCR, applied by TCRdb to the 5' RACE reads, yields one record per CDR3 protein. The repertoire holds about 660,000 distinct CDR3 sequences, with roughly 8% as singletons. These same records also appear under a second study, on yellow fever vaccine responses in identical twins.

Sequenced: PBMCs. These receptors all come from a woman aged 18 to 35 in good health.

This chain uses TRBV21-1 with TRBJ2-1; the table's TRBD1 call for D was not verified on the DNA. TRBV21-1 constitutes a pseudogene. The CDR3 spans 15 residues. The CDR3 loop is CASSKVVRGINEQFF. In DNA, the CDR3 is TGTGCCAGCAGCAAAGTCGTCAGGGGGATCAATGAGCAGTTCTTC.

The chain uses TRBV5-1 and TRBJ2-1, with 7 bases fitting TRBD2. The germline V gene encodes CDR1 SGHRS and CDR2 YFSETQ. The ends lost 6 bases at V and 1 base at J; junction bases unmatched: 16. This CDR3 comprises 18 residues. The CDR3 protein is CASNDRAGREISYNEQFF. Here the CDR3 DNA reads TGCGCCAGCAATGACCGGGCAGGGCGGGAGATTTCCTACAATGAGCAGTTCTTC.

Details on this clonotype: One end of the junction varies from germline; a read error may be responsible. The genes are TRBV6-1 and TRBJ2-1; tentatively, D is TRBD1 (6 bases). The CDR3 is 13 residues long. Germline V gene sequence: CDR1 MNHNS, CDR2 SASEGT. The CDR3 sequence: CASSIRTDNEQSF. The DNA for the CDR3 is TGTGCCAGCAGCATTCGGACAGACAATGAGCAGTCCTTC.

This clonotype was seen at least ten times. The chain couples TRBV5-1 to TRBJ1-1; D gene uncertain. The CDR3 is 14 amino acids. Germline lookup yields CDR1 SGHRS and CDR2 YFSETQ. V was cut by 4 bases and J by 1 base, with 11 bases left in between. As DNA, the CDR3 is TGCGCCAGCAGCCCGTGGGCATCGAACACTGAAGCTTTCTTT. This translates into CASSPWASNTEAFF.

Of note for this clonotype: At one end, the junction sequence differs from germline, possibly due to a read error. This chain connects TRBV11-3 to TRBJ2-1; D unclear. The CDR3 contains 12 residues. The germline gives CDR1 SGHNT, CDR2 YENEEA. The CDR3 region has the DNA TGTGCCAGCAGCTTAGAGACAAATGAGCACTTCTTC. Protein: CASSLETNEHFF.

This clonotype was observed many times. This chain connects TRBV15 to TRBJ2-1; D is unclear. The CDR3 contains 12 residues. Germline loops: CDR1 LNHNV, CDR2 YYDKDF (reference sequence). Trimming removed 1 base from V and 3 bases from J, with 1 base in between. The CDR3 loop is CATSRVYNEQFF. As DNA, the CDR3 is TGTGCCACCAGCAGAGTCTACAATGAGCAGTTCTTC.

In its sample, this clonotype was seen a few times. The V gene is TRBV11-3, the J gene TRBJ2-1, with D uncertain. The CDR3 is 17 residues long. The V end was cut by 6 bases, the J end by 4 bases, with 22 bases between. Germline-derived CDR1 and CDR2 are SGHNT and YENEEA. CDR3 sequence (DNA): TGTGCCAGCAGGAGAACTCGCCTCTCCCGTAATTACAATGAGCAGTTCTTC. Its protein is CASRRTRLSRNYNEQFF.

J is TRBJ2-1 and V is TRBV21-1; the DNA was not compared with TRBD1, the D call given in the table. TRBV21-1 has pseudogene status. The CDR3 length is 16 residues. CDR3 sequence: CASSTPGQGYRNEQFF. CDR3 bases: TGTGCCAGCAGCACCCCGGGACAGGGCTATCGCAATGAGCAGTTCTTC.

The chain uses TRBV28 and TRBJ2-7, with 7 bases matching TRBD1. The CDR3 consists of 15 residues. Germline CDR1 reads MDHEN; CDR2 reads SYDVKM. Losses at the gene ends were 6 bases for V and 5 bases for J; bases not matched to a gene: 13. CDR3 loop: CASSAPWTGDHEQYF. The CDR3 region has the DNA TGTGCCAGCAGCGCCCCCTGGACAGGCGATCACGAGCAGTACTTC. Looking up the rest from reference TRBV28 and TRBJ2-7 gives the full variable domain: DVKVTQSSRYLVKRTGEKVFLECVQDMDHENMFWYRQDPGLGLRLIYFSYDVKMKEKGDIPEGYSVSREKKERFSLILESASTNQTSMYLCASSAPWTGDHEQYFGPGTRLTVT.

The chain uses TRBV2 and TRBJ2-5; a weak D match, TRBD2 (6 bases). CDR3 size: 14 residues. CDR1 is SNHLY, CDR2 FYNNEI, per germline. Trimming took off 8 bases at V and 3 bases at J, with 16 bases between the two ends. The CDR3 nucleotides are TGTGCCAGCCCTGGCTGGGGAGGAGAAGAGACCCAGTACTTC. Protein: CASPGWGGEETQYF.

The chain joins TRBV18 to TRBJ2-7; D is ambiguous. From germline, CDR1 is KGHSH and CDR2 LQKENI. The CDR3 totals 14 residues. The ends were cut back, 3 bases at V and 2 bases at J, with 11 bases in the middle. This CDR3 reads CASSPVDGPYEQYF. CDR3 nucleotide sequence: TGTGCCAGCTCACCTGTGGACGGCCCCTACGAGCAGTACTTC.

The table lists this clonotype with many counts. This chain links TRBV12-3 or TRBV12-4 with TRBJ2-4, with D unclear. V was cut by 4 bases and J by 2 bases, with 3 bases left in between. CDR3 length equals 12 residues. The CDR3 loop reads CASSSSKNIQYF. CDR3 DNA: TGTGCCAGCAGTTCGTCCAAAAACATTCAGTACTTC.

This clonotype was observed a few times. The chain carries TRBV4-1 and TRBJ2-7; D ambiguous. V was trimmed by 6 bases and J by 0 bases, leaving 9 bases between them. The CDR3 length is 13 residues. Germline loops: CDR1 MGHRA, CDR2 YSYEKL. CDR3 DNA: TGCGCCAGCAGGGACGGAAGCTCCTACGAGCAGTACTTC. Residues: CASRDGSSYEQYF.

This clonotype was counted between two and nine times. The V and J genes are TRBV7-9 and TRBJ2-7; TRBD1 matches 8 bases. From germline, CDR1 is SEHNR and CDR2 FQNEAQ (reference sequence). V lost 3 bases to trimming and J lost 1 base; unmatched junction nucleotides: 5. This CDR3 has 15 amino acids. The CDR3 protein is CASSFTGGASYEQYF. CDR3 sequence (DNA): TGTGCCAGCAGCTTTACAGGGGGAGCTTCCTACGAGCAGTACTTC.

The CDR3 loop is CASSPAYGGYEQYF. The CDR3 DNA follows: TGTGCCAGCAGTCCGGCGTACGGGGGCTACGAGCAGTACTTC. This chain links TRBV7-2 with TRBJ2-7, with a weak D call TRBD2 (6 bases). This CDR3 is built from 14 residues. Per the germline V gene, CDR1 is SGHTA and CDR2 is FQGNSA. V was cut by 6 bases and J by 3 bases, with 15 bases left in between.

Here the CDR3 reads CASSFGTGGNIRNQPQHF. DNA for the CDR3: TGTGCCAGCAGCTTTGGGACAGGGGGTAATATTCGCAATCAGCCCCAGCATTTT. The chain uses TRBV11-1 and TRBJ1-5; 11 bases line up with TRBD1. The germline gives CDR1 SGHAT, CDR2 FQDESV (reference sequence). This CDR3 is built from 18 residues. Trimming at V came to 3 bases and at J to 2 bases, leaving 9 bases not matched to a gene.